One and the same sample provided the 5 T cell receptor beta chains below, sequenced in a study of identical twins. TCRdb reanalysed the 5' RACE reads using MiXCR and keeps one entry per CDR3 protein. Altogether hundreds of thousands of distinct CDR3 sequences are present, over 8.5% being singletons, with the ten largest covering approximately 0.94%. This sample was shared with a second study, whose subject was yellow fever vaccine responses in identical twins.

The sequenced material came from PBMCs. Every receptor here comes from a woman younger than 35 in good health.

The chain links TRBV6-5 to TRBJ1-2, with no clear D. The length of the CDR3 is 12 residues. Germline V gene sequence: CDR1 MNHEY, CDR2 SVGAGI. V lost 5 bases to trimming and J lost 5 bases, with 9 bases between them. The CDR3 DNA reads TGTGCCAGCAGTCCTACAGCTTATGGCTACACCTTC. Protein product: CASSPTAYGYTF.

The table lists this clonotype with many counts. J is TRBJ2-7 and V is TRBV29-1, with D possibly being TRBD1 or TRBD2 (6 bases each). V lost 7 bases and J 6 bases, leaving 22 bases between the germline ends. CDR1 is SQVTM and CDR2 is ANQGSEA in the germline V gene. The CDR3 consists of 14 residues. The CDR3 here is CSAQGGLDLREQYF. Here the CDR3 DNA reads TGCAGCGCCCAAGGGGGACTGGATCTCCGCGAGCAGTACTTC.

This clonotype was detected many times. The chain links TRBV12-3 or TRBV12-4 to TRBJ2-1, with no clear D. The CDR3 covers 15 residues. V was pared by 0 bases and J by 3 bases, with 9 bases between. The CDR3 region is CASSLASLNYNEQFF. CDR3 nucleotides: TGTGCCAGCAGTTTAGCGAGTCTAAACTACAATGAGCAGTTCTTC.

The CDR3 DNA reads TGTGCCAGCAGCGCGCGGGACAGGGGTTACGAGCAGTACTTC. This codes for CASSARDRGYEQYF. This chain connects TRBV5-4 to TRBJ2-7; TRBD1 aligns across 10 bases. This CDR3 is 14 amino acids long. CDR1 is SGHNT, CDR2 YYREEE, per germline (reference sequence). Trimming removed 4 bases from V and 4 bases from J; junction bases left unmatched: 5.

This clonotype has only a few counts. The DNA of the CDR3 is TGTGCCAGCAGCTTAGTCCAGGGCAGTACCCTCCACTTT. Translation: CASSLVQGSTLHF. The chain recombines TRBV13 with TRBJ1-6; weak D call: TRBD1 (5 bases). The CDR3 covers 13 residues. Trimming shortened V by 1 base and J by 14 bases, and 12 bases separated the two germline ends. The V gene's germline CDR1 is PRHDT and CDR2 FYEKMQ (reference sequence).